A single T cell receptor (beta chain) is shown here with its context. The antigen this receptor binds is unknown. The sample holds no much larger clone one base away, and base qualities are not on file. Every donor in the study was a healthy Caucasian. Three pairs of female monozygotic twins, all aged about 18 to 30 years, made up the twin cohort. Positive isolation kits from Invitrogen were used to isolate CD4+ and CD8+ T cell populations. Library generation was performed with 5' RACE. The listed sequencing device is Illumina HiSeq 2000. A universal primer binding site was added through template switching, and the final cDNA carried a unique molecular identifier so that TCR cDNA molecules could be counted accurately. Specific primers in the conserved constant-segment region were used to synthesize first-strand cDNA for the TCR alpha and beta chains. To control for contamination, every cDNA library carried two barcodes: a SMART-Mk sample barcode plus Illumina barcodes. TruSeq adapter sequences and Illumina sample barcodes were added in two successive PCR steps. Sequencing of the TCR alpha and beta cDNA libraries was done on the Illumina HiSeq platform using custom primers. On the study's bioinformatics: Unique molecular identifiers were extracted from raw reads with MiGEC, and CDR3 positions were determined with MiXCR. Recombination models were inferred per individual with the repgenHMM and IGoR tools using an EM algorithm. Shared clonotype analysis was performed with the tcR package in R, normalizing sharing by the product of cloneset sizes. Out-of-frame nonproductive sequences were analyzed to study raw recombination free of thymic and clonal selection effects. The public reads were quality trimmed at Q25 with fastp and then assembled into clones with MiXCR by TCRdb, keeping productive beta chains. Records with the same CDR3 protein are collapsed into one entry carrying the most frequent genes and DNA. What appears here as the V and J calls and clone size reflects TCRdb's work, not the paper's. This sample is represented by 510,000 or so distinct CDR3 sequences; around 15% of them were singletons. Jointly, the top ten make up around 0.48% of the sample.

This sample was included in a study of identical twins (dated by TCRdb to 2016 to 2017). For context, the study as a whole: TCR alpha and beta repertoires from monozygotic twins, unrelated adults of various ages and cord blood were deep-sequenced to test whether fetal clonotypes persist. To rule out contamination, replicate twin experiments were performed at different times with different library preparation protocols.

CDR1 and CDR2 are drawn from the germline V gene (reference sequence): DFQATT, SNEGSKA. Trimmed from V: 0 bases; trimmed from J: 3 bases; junction bases lacking a gene match: 7. The CDR3 contains 15 residues, cysteine and phenylalanine counted. This entry keeps only the CDR3 DNA: 45 bases, framed from base 1. Overall study results and their limits: Fewer insertions were carried by abundant cord blood beta clonotypes, a similar but weaker trend appeared in young adult naive repertoires, and no such trend appeared in memory repertoires. Out-of-frame TCR alpha sharing in monozygotic twins was systematically underestimated by recombination models, whereas sharing between unrelated individuals was in agreement with the recombination models. Because the same donors could not be followed over many years, conclusions were based on cross-sectional statistical analysis. Compared with coincidental sharing between unrelated individuals, an excess of low generation-probability sequences was observed among out-of-frame TCR alpha sequences shared between twins. Invariant T cells such as MAIT and iNKT could partly confound zero-insertion analyses, although diverse VJ usage argued against such confounding for most clonotypes. Excess twin sharing in beta out-of-frame sequences was weaker because fewer shared sequences lowered the signal-to-noise ratio.

This same sample was also taken into another study, of yellow fever vaccine responses in identical twins. That second report states: The T cell response to vaccination in identical twins was reported by the authors to appear partly convergent and partly personalized. The study precisely tracked vaccine-responding T cell clones in identical twins.

The receptor chain draws on TRBV20-1 and TRBJ2-7; 8 central bases correspond to TRBD2. This TCR was sampled from a woman aged 18-35 years in good health. The specimen sequenced was CD4+ T cells sorted from blood. The CDR3 region: CSAREIPGLGYEQYF. The nucleotide sequence is given as TGCAGTGCTAGAGAAATACCGGGACTAGGCTACGAGCAGTACTTC.